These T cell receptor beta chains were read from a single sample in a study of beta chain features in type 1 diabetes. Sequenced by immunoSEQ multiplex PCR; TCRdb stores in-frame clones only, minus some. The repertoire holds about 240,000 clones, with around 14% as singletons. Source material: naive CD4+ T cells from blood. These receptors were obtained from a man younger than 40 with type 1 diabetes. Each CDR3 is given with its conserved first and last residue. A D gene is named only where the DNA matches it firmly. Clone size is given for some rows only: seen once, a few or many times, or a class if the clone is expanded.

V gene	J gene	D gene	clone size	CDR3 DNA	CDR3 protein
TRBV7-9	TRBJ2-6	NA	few	TGTGCCAGCAGCTTGCGGGGGCCGTCTGGGGCCAACGTCCTGACTTTC	CASSLRGPSGANVLTF
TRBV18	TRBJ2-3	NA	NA	TGTGCCAGCTCACCACCCAGGGTTTCAGATACGCAGTATTTT	CASSPPRVSDTQYF
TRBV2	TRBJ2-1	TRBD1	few	TGTGCCAGCAGAAGTAGACAGGGCTACAATGAGCAGTTCTTC	CASRSRQGYNEQFF
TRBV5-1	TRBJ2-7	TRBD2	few	TGCGCCAGCAACTCTGGCGGGGGGTCGGGTGAGCAGTACTTC	CASNSGGGSGEQYF
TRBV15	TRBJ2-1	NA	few	TGTGCCACCAGCAGAGGCGGGACAGCCCGCTACAATGAGCAGTTCTTC	CATSRGGTARYNEQFF
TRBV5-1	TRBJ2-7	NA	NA	TGCGCCAGCAGCTTGGGTGCGGTGAGCTCCTACGAGCAGTACTTC	CASSLGAVSSYEQYF
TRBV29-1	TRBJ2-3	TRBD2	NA	TGCAGCGCCCAGGGACTAGCGGGACGAAGCACAGATACGCAGTATTTT	CSAQGLAGRSTDTQYF
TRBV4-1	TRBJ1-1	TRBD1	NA	TGCGCCAGCAGCCTGCGGACAGGGGTGAACACTGAAGCTTTCTTT	CASSLRTGVNTEAFF
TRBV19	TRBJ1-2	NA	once	TGTGCCAGTAGCCGACCCGGTGGGGCAGTCTATGGCTACACCTTC	CASSRPGGAVYGYTF
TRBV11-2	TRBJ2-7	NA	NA	TGTGCCAGCAGAGCTCCCGGGCTAGCGCTCTACGAGCAGTACTTC	CASRAPGLALYEQYF
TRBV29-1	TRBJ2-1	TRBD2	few	TGCAGCGGCGAACTAGCGGGAGGGAGGGAGCAGTTCTTC	CSGELAGGREQFF
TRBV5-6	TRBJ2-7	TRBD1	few	TGTGCCAGCAGCGGAGGGACAGGGAAGAACGAGCAGTACTTC	CASSGGTGKNEQYF
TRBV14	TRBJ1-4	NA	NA	TGTGCCAGCAGACCCCAAGGGGGTAATGAAAAACTGTTTTTT	CASRPQGGNEKLFF
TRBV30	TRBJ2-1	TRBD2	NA	TGTGCCTGGAGTACCAAGCGGGGGGGCCTGAATGAGCAGTTCTTC	CAWSTKRGGLNEQFF
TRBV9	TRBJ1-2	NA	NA	TGTGCCAGCAGCAAAGCGGGACTCACGACCTATGGCTACACCTTC	CASSKAGLTTYGYTF
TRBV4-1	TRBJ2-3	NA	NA	TGCGCCAGCAGCCAAGATGCAGGAAAGGGGACAGATACGCAGTATTTT	CASSQDAGKGTDTQYF
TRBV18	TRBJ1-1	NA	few	TGTGCCAGCTCGTCACCCGGGACTGAAGCTTTCTTT	CASSSPGTEAFF
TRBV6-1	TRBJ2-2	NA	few	TGTGCCAGCAGTGAAGGCGGCTTGGGCACCGGGGAGCTGTTTTTT	CASSEGGLGTGELFF
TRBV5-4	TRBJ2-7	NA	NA	TGTGCCAGCAGCTTACAGGGTGGGGACGAGCAGTACTTC	CASSLQGGDEQYF
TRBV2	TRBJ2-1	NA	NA	TGTGCCAGCCACCGGGACAGCGGGAATGAGCAGTTCTTC	CASHRDSGNEQFF
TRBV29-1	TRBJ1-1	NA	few	TGCAGCGTCCCTGGGGCGGGGGGGGTTGGCACTGAAGCTTTCTTT	CSVPGAGGVGTEAFF
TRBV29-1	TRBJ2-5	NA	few	TGCAGCGTCGCTAATGTGAGATACCAAGAGACCCAGTACTTC	CSVANVRYQETQYF
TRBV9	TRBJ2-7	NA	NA	TGTGCCAGCAGCGGACAGTTTGGCGAGCAGTACTTC	CASSGQFGEQYF
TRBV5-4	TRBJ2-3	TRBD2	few	TGTGCCAGCAGCTTGGATGGAGCGGGAAATGGGTATTTT	CASSLDGAGNGYF
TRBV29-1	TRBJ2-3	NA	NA	TGCAGCGTTAAAACGGAAGGGAGGGATACGCAGTATTTT	CSVKTEGRDTQYF
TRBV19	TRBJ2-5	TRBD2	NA	TGTGCCAGTAGTAAGCTAGCGGGGGAAGAGACCCAGTACTTC	CASSKLAGEETQYF
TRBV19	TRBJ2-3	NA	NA	TGTGCCAGTAGTCGAGAAGAACGGGGCACAGATACGCAGTATTTT	CASSREERGTDTQYF
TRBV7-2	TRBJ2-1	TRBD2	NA	TGTGCCAGCAGCTCCTACCCCCTAGCGGGAGTAGGGAATGAGCAGTTCTTC	CASSSYPLAGVGNEQFF
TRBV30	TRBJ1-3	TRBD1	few	TGTGCCTGGACCCAGGGGGCGGACACCATATATTTT	CAWTQGADTIYF
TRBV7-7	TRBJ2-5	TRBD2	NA	TGTGCCAGCAGCCCAGGACTAGCGGGTCCCTTAGGGGAGACCCAGTACTTC	CASSPGLAGPLGETQYF
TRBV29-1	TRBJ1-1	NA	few	TGCAGCGTTTGTACACAGCCAATGAACACTGAAGCTTTCTTT	CSVCTQPMNTEAFF
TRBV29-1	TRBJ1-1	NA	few	TGCAGCGTCACGCGTCGGGGGAGGAATAAGAACACTGAAGCTTTCTTT	CSVTRRGRNKNTEAFF
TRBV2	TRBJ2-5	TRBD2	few	TGTGCCAGCAGTGAATCTCGCGGGGGACCGAAAGAGACCCAGTACTTC	CASSESRGGPKETQYF
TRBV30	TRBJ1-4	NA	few	TGTGCCTGGAGCCTAGAAGACAGACGGAATGAAAAACTGTTTTTT	CAWSLEDRRNEKLFF
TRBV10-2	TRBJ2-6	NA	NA	TGCGCCAGCAGTGCGGCGGGAAGCTCTGGGGCCAACGTCCTGACTTTC	CASSAAGSSGANVLTF
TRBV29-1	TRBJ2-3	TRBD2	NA	TGCAGCGTAACTAGCGGGAGGGCCTTTAGCACAGATACGCAGTATTTT	CSVTSGRAFSTDTQYF
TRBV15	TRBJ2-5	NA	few	TGTGCCACCAGCGTTCGACAGACGAATCTTCTGCAGACCCAGTACTTC	CATSVRQTNLLQTQYF
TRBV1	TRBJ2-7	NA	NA	TGCACCAGCAGCCCCCGGCTAGCGGAAAAGTACGAGCAGTACTTC	CTSSPRLAEKYEQYF
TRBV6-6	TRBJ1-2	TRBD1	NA	TGTGCCAGCAGTCCAGGGACAGGGGGCGCTTACACCTTC	CASSPGTGGAYTF
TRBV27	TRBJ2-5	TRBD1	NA	TGTGCCAGCAGCCGGACAGGGGGTGGCCCGTACCAAGAGACCCAGTACTTC	CASSRTGGGPYQETQYF
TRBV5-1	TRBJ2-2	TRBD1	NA	TGCGCCAGCAGCTCCCTGGACAGGGGAAGGACCGGGGAGCTGTTTTTT	CASSSLDRGRTGELFF
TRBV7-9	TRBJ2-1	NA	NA	TGTGCCAGCAGCATAGGAGGGGGCTCCTACAATGAGCAGTTCTTC	CASSIGGGSYNEQFF
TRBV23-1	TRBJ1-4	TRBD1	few	TGCGCCAGCAGTCCCGACAGGGGGGATGAAAAACTGTTTTTT	CASSPDRGDEKLFF
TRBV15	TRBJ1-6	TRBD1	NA	TGTGCCACCAGCAGCGGGGACAGGGCGAGGAATTCACCCCTCCACTTT	CATSSGDRARNSPLHF
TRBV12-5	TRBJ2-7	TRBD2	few	TGTGCTAGTGGTTTAGGAGCGGGAGGGCCGGAGGAGCAGTACTTC	CASGLGAGGPEEQYF
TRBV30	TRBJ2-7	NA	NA	TGTGCCTGGGCCCTGAGCTCCTACGAGCAGTACTTC	CAWALSSYEQYF
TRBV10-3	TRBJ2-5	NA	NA	TGTGCCATCAGTGAGGGGGGCTCCCAAGAGACCCAGTACTTC	CAISEGGSQETQYF
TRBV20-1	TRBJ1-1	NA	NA	TGCAGTGCTCCGACAGGCGTCGAAGCTTTCTTT	CSAPTGVEAFF
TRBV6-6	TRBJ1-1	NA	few	TGTGCCAGCCTGAACGGGGGGGGTAACACTGAAGCTTTCTTT	CASLNGGGNTEAFF
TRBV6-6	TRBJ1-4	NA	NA	TGTGCCAGCAGTTACCAGAGGGAAGATGAAAAACTGTTTTTT	CASSYQREDEKLFF
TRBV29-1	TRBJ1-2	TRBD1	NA	TGCAGCGTCCACGGGACAGACTATGGCTACACCTTC	CSVHGTDYGYTF
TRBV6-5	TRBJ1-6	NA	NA	TGTGCCAGCAGTTCTTCCGAGGAGAATCGTAATTCACCCCTCCACTTT	CASSSSEENRNSPLHF
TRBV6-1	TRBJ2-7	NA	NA	TGTGCCAGCAGTGAAGTCCCTCCTGTTGAGGAGACAGTGGGTAGCCCTGAGCAGTACTTC	CASSEVPPVEETVGSPEQYF